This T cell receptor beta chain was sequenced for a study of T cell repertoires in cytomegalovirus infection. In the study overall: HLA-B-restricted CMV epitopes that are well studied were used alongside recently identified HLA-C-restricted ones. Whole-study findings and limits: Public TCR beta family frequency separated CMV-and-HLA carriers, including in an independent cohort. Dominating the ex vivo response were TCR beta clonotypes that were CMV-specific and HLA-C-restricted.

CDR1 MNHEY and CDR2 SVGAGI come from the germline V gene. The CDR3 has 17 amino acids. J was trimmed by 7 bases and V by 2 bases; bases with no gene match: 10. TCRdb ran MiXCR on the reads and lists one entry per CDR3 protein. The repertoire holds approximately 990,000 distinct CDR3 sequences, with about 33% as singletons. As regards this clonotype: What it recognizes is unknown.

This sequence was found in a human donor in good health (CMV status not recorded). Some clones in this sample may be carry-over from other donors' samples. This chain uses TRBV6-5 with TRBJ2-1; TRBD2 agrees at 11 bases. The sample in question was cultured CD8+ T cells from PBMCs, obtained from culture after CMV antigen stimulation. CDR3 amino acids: CASSYGIAGGVTNEQFF. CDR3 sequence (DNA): TGTGCCAGCAGTTACGGGATAGCGGGGGGGGTTACGAATGAGCAGTTCTTC.